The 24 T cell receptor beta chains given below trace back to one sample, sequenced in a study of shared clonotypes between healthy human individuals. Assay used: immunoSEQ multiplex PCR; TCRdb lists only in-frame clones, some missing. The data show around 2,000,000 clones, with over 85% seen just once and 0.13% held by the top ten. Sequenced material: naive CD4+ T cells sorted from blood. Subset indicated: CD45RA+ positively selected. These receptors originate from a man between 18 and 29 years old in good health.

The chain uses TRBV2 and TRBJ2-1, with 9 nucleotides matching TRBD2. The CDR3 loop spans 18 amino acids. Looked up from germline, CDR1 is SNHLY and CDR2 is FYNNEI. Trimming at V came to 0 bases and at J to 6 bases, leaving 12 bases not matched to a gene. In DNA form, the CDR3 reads TGTGCCAGCAGTGAAGCGAGGGTAGCGGGAGCGAGCGGCAATGAGCAGTTCTTC. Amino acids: CASSEARVAGASGNEQFF.

The CDR3 DNA sequence: TGTGCCAGCAGATTAGCGGGGGCCCGCACAGATACGCAGTATTTT. Protein product: CASRLAGARTDTQYF. V usage is TRBV4-2 and J usage is TRBJ2-3; 9 positions match TRBD2. CDR3 length equals 15 residues. Per germline, CDR1 LGHNA and CDR2 YNFKEQ. Trimming removed 6 bases from V and 1 base from J; junction bases left unmatched: 5.

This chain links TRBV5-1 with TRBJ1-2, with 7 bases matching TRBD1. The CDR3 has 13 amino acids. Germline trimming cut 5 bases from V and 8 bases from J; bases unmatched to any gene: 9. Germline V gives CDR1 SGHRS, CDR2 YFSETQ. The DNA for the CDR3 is TGCGCCAGCAGTTCCCAGGGGGTAATGGGCTACACCTTC. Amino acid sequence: CASSSQGVMGYTF.

This CDR3 reads CSVEGRSYTEAFF. CDR3 nucleotides: TGCAGCGTTGAAGGACGGTCTTACACTGAAGCTTTCTTT. The chain employs TRBV29-1 and TRBJ1-1; D is undetermined. The CDR3 runs 13 residues. Germline V gives CDR1 SQVTM, CDR2 ANQGSEA. The germline V and J ends were trimmed by 1 base and 3 bases, with 9 bases remaining between them.

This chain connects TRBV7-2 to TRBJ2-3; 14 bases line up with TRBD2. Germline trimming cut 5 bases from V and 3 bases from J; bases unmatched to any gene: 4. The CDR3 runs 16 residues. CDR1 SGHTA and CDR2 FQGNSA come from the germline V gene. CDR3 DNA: TGTGCCAGCAGCGGGACTAGCGGGAGAGAAACAGATACGCAGTATTTT. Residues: CASSGTSGRETDTQYF.

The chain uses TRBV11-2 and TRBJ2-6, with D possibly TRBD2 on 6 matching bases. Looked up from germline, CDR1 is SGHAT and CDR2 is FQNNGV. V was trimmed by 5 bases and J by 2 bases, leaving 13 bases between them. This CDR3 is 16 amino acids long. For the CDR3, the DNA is TGTGCCAGCAGCCCGGGGCGGGGCGCTGGGGCCAACGTCCTGACTTTC. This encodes CASSPGRGAGANVLTF.

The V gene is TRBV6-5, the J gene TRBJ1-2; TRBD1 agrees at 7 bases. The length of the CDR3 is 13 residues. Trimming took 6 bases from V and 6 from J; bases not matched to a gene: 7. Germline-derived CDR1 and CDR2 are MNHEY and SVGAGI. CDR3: CASSRDRANGYTF. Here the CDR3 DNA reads TGTGCCAGCAGCAGAGACAGGGCAAATGGCTACACCTTC.

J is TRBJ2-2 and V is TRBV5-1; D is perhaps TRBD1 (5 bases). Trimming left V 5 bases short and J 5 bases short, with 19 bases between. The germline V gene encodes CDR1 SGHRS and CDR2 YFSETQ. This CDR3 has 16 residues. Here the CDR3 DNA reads TGCGCCAGCAGTCGACTGGCAGGGCCGCTGACCGGGGAGCTGTTTTTT. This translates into CASSRLAGPLTGELFF.

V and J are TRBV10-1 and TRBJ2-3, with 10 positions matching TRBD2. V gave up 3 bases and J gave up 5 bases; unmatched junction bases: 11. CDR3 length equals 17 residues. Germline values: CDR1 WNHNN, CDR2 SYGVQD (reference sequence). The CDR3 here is CASSDAASGGPIDTQYF. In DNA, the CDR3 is TGCGCCAGCAGTGACGCCGCTAGCGGGGGCCCTATAGATACGCAGTATTTT.

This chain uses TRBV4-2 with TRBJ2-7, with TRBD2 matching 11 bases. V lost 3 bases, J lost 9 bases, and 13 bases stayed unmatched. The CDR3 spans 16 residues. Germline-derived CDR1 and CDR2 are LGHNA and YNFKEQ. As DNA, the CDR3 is TGTGCCAGCAGCCAGACTGGGACTAGCGGAGGGGGTACGCAGTACTTC. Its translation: CASSQTGTSGGGTQYF.

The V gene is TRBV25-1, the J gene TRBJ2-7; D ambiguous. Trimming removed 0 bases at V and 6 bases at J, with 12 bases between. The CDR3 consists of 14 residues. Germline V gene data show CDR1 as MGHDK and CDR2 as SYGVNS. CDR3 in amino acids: CASSEYGTLGEQYF. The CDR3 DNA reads TGTGCCAGCAGTGAATACGGCACCCTGGGCGAGCAGTACTTC.

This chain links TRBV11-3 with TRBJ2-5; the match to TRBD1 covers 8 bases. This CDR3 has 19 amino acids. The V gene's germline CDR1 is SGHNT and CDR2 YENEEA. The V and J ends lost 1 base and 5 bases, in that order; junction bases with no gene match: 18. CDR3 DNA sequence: TGTGCCAGCAGCTTAGTGCCCGGCGGGACAGGTCGGCGGGATGAGACCCAGTACTTC. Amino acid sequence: CASSLVPGGTGRRDETQYF.

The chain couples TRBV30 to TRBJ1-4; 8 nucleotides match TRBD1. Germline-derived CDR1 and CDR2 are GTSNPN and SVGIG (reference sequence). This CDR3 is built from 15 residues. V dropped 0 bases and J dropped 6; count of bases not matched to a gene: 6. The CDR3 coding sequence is TGTGCCTGGAGTGTACCTTGGGGACAGGATGAAAAACTGTTTTTT. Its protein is CAWSVPWGQDEKLFF.

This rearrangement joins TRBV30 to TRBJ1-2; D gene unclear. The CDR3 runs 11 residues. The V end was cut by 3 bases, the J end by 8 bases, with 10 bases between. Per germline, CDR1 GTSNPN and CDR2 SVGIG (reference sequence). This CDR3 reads CAWSPSGGYTF. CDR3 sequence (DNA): TGTGCCTGGAGCCCCTCCGGGGGCTACACCTTC.

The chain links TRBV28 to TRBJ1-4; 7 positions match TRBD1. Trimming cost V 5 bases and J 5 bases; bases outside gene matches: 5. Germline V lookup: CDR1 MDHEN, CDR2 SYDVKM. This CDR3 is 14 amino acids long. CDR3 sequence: CASSRRDRNEKLFF. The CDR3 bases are TGTGCCAGCAGTCGCCGGGACAGAAATGAAAAACTGTTTTTT.

CDR3 sequence (DNA): TGTGCCAGCAGTAACCAGGGGTTGTCGGGAACTGAAGCTTTCTTT. Its protein is CASSNQGLSGTEAFF. The genes are TRBV6-5 and TRBJ1-1, with D possibly matching TRBD1 (6 bases). V was trimmed by 5 bases and J by 5 bases, leaving 18 bases between them. The CDR3 has 15 amino acids. Germline V gene data show CDR1 as MNHEY and CDR2 as SVGAGI.

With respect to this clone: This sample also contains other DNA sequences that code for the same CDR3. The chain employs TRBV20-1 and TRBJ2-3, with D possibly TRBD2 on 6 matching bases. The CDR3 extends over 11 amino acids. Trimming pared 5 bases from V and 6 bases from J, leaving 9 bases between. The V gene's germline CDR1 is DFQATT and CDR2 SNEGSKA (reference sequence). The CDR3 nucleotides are TGCAGTGCTGGGGACTCCGATACGCAGTATTTT. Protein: CSAGDSDTQYF.

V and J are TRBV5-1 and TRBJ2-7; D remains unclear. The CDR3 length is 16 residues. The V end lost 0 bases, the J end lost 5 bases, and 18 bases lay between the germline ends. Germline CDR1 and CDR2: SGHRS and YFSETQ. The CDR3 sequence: CASSLAGSPSLHEQYF. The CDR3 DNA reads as TGCGCCAGCAGCTTGGCAGGAAGTCCCAGCCTCCACGAGCAGTACTTC.

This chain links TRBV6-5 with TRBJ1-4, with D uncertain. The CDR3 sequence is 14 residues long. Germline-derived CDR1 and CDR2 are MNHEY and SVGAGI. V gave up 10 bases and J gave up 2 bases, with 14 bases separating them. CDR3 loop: CATSPQPTNEKLFF. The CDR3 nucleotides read TGTGCCACCTCTCCCCAGCCGACTAATGAAAAACTGTTTTTT.

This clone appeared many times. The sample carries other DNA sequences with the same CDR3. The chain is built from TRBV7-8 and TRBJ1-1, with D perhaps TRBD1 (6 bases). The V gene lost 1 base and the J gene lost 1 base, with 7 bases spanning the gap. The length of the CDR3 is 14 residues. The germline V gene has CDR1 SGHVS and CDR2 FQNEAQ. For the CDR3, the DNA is TGTGCCAGCAGCTTAGGGACAGAGAACACTGAAGCTTTCTTT. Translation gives CASSLGTENTEAFF. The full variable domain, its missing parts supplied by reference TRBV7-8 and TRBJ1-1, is GAGVSQSPRYKVAKRGQDVALRCDPISGHVSLFWYQQALGQGPEFLTYFQNEAQLDKSGLPSDRFFAERPEGSVSTLKIQRTQQEDSAVYLCASSLGTENTEAFFGQGTRLTVV.

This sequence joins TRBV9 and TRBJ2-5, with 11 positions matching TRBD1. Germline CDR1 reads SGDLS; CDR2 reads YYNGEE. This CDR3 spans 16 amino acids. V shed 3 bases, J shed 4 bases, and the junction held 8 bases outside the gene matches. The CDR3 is CASSATTGTGGETQYF. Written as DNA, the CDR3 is TGTGCCAGCAGCGCAACAACCGGGACAGGGGGAGAGACCCAGTACTTC.

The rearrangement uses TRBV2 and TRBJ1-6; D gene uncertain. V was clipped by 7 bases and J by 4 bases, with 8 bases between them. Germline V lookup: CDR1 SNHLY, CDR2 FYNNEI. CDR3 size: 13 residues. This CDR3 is CASTADYNSPLHF. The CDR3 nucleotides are TGTGCCAGCACAGCCGATTATAATTCACCCCTCCACTTT.

This CDR3 reads CAWDGQARTEAFF. The CDR3 DNA sequence: TGTGCCTGGGATGGACAGGCGAGGACTGAAGCTTTCTTT. This sequence joins TRBV30 and TRBJ1-1; 7 positions agree with TRBD1. The CDR3 covers 13 residues. Germline CDR1 and CDR2: GTSNPN and SVGIG (reference sequence). V lost 5 bases and J lost 5; bases outside the gene matches: 8.

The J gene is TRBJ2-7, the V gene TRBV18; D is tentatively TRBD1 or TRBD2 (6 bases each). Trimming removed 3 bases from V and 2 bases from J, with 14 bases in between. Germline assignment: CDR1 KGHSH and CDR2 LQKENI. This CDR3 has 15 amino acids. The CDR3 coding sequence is TGTGCCAGCTCACCGAAGACAGGCGGGGCCTACGAGCAGTACTTC. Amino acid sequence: CASSPKTGGAYEQYF.